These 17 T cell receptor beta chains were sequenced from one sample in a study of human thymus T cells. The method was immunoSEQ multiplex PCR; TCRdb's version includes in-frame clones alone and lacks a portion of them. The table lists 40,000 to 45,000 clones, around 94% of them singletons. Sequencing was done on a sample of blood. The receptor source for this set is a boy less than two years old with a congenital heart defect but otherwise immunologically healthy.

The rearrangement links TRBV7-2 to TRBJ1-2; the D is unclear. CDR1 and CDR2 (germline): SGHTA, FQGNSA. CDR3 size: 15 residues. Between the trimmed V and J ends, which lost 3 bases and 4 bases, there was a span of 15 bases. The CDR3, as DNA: TGTGCCAGCAGCTTGTTCCCGATGGAGGGCTATGGCTACACCTTC. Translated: CASSLFPMEGYGYTF.

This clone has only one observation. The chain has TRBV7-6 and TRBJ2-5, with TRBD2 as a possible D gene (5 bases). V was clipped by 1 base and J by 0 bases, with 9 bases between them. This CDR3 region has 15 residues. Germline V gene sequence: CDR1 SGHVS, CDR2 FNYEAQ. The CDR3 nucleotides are TGTGCCAGCAGCTTAGGCGGGTTGTACCAAGAGACCCAGTACTTC. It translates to CASSLGGLYQETQYF.

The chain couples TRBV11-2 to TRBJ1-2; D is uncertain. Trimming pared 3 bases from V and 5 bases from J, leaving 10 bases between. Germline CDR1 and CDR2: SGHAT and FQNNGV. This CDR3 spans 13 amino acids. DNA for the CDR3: TGTGCCAGCAGCTTCGGGGATCGGTATGGCTACACCTTC. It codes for CASSFGDRYGYTF.

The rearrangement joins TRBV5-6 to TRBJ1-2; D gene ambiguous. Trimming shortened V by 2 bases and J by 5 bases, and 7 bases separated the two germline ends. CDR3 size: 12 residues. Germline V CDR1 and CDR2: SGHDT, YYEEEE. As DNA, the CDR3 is TGTGCCAGCAGCTTTGACGGGTATGGCTACACCTTC. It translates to CASSFDGYGYTF. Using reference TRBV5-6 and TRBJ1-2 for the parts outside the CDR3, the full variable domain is DAGVTQSPTHLIKTRGQQVTLRCSPKSGHDTVSWYQQALGQGPQFIFQYYEEEERQRGNFPDRFSGHQFPNYSSELNVNALLLGDSALYLCASSFDGYGYTFGSGTRLTVV.

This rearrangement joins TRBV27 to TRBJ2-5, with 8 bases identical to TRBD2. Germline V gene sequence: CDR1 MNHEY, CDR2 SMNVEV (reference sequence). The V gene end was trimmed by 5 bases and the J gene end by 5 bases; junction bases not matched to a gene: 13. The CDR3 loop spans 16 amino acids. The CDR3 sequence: CASSRTGTRARETQYF. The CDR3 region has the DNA TGTGCCAGCAGTCGAACCGGGACTAGAGCGCGGGAGACCCAGTACTTC.

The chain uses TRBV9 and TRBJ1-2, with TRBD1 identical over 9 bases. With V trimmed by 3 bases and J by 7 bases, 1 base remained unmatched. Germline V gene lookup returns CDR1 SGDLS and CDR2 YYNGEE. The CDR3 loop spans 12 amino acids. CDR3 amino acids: CASSADRGGYTF. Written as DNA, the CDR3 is TGTGCCAGCAGCGCGGACAGGGGTGGCTACACCTTC.

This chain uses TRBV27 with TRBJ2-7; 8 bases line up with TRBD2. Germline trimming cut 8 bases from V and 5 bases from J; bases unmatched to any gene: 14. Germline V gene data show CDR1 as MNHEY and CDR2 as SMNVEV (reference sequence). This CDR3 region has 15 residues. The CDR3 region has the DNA TGTGCCAGCCGTGGACCTTACCGGGGGGGCCACGAGCAGTACTTC. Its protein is CASRGPYRGGHEQYF.

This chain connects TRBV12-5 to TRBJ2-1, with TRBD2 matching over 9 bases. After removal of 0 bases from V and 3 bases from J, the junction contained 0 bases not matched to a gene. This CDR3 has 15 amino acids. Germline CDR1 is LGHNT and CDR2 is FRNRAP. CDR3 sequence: CASGLVAGGYNEQFF. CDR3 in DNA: TGTGCTAGTGGTTTGGTAGCGGGGGGCTACAATGAGCAGTTCTTC.

This CDR3 reads CASSFSGGAYNEQFF. In DNA form, the CDR3 reads TGTGCCAGCAGCTTTAGCGGGGGGGCTTACAATGAGCAGTTCTTC. The chain employs TRBV7-2 and TRBJ2-1; 11 nucleotides line up with TRBD2. The CDR3 loop spans 15 amino acids. V lost 3 bases to trimming and J lost 4 bases; unmatched junction nucleotides: 2. The germline V gene has CDR1 SGHTA and CDR2 FQGNSA.

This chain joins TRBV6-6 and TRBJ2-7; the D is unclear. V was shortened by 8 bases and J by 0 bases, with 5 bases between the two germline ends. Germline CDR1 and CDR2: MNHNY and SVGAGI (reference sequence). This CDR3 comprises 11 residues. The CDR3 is CASGGSYEQYF. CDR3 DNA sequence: TGTGCCAGCGGCGGCTCCTACGAGCAGTACTTC.

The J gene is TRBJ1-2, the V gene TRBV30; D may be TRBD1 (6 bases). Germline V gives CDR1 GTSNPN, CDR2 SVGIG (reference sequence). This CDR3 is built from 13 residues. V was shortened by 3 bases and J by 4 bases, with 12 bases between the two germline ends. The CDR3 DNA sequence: TGTGCCTGGAGGTGGGGGGGCGTCTATGGCTACACCTTC. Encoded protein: CAWRWGGVYGYTF.

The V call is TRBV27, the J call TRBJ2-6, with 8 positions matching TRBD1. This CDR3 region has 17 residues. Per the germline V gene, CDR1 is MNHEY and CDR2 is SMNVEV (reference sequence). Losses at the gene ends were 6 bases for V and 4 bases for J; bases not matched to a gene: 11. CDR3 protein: CASSPDRGLRGANVLTF. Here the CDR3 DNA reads TGTGCCAGCAGCCCCGACAGGGGCCTAAGAGGGGCCAACGTCCTGACTTTC.

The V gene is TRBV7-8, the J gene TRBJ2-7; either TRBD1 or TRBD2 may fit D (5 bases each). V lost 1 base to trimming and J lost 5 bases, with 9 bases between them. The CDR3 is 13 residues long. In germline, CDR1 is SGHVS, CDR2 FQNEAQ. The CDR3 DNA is TGTGCCAGCAGCTTAGTGGGGACGAACGAGCAGTACTTC. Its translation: CASSLVGTNEQYF.

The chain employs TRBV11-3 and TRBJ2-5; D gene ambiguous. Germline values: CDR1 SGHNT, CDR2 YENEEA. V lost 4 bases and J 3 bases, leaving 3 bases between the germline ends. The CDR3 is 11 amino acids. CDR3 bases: TGTGCCAGCAGCTACGAAGAGACCCAGTACTTC. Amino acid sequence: CASSYEETQYF.

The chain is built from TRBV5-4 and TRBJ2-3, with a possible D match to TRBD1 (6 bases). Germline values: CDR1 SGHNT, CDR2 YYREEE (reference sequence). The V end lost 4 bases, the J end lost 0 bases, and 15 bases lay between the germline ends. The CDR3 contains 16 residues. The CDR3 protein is CASSPRGGASTDTQYF. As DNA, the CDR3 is TGTGCCAGCAGCCCCAGGGGCGGTGCTAGCACAGATACGCAGTATTTT.

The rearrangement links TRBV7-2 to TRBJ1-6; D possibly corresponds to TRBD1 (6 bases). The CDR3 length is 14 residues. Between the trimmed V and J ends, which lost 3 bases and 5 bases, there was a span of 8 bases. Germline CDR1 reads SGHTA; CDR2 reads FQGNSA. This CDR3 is CASSFRGHNSPLHF. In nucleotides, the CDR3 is TGTGCCAGCAGCTTCCGGGGGCATAATTCACCCCTCCACTTT.

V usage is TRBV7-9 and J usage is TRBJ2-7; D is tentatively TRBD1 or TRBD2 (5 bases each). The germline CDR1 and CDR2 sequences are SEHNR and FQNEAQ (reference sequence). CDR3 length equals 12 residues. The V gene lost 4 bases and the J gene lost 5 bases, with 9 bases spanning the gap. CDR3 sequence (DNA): TGTGCCAGCAGCTGGGACCTCGACGAGCAGTACTTC. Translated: CASSWDLDEQYF.